This T cell receptor beta chain stems from a study of T cell changes during pregnancy in multiple sclerosis. Here immunoSEQ multiplex PCR was the method, and the copy in TCRdb shows in-frame clones only, minus some. The sample gives 35,000 to 50,000 clones, less than 90% of which show up once; under 1.5% is in the top ten. V lost 1 base and J 0 bases, leaving 8 bases between the germline ends. The CDR3 totals 15 residues. Germline V gives CDR1 KGHSH, CDR2 LQKENI. The TCR originated in a female donor with multiple sclerosis, enrolled in a pregnancy study. This chain links TRBV18 with TRBJ2-3; possible D gene TRBD2, 6 bases. The source was CD4+ T cells from peripheral blood mononuclear cells, collected in the second trimester of pregnancy. For the CDR3, the DNA is TGTGCCAGCTCACCACGACGGGGGAGCACAGATACGCAGTATTTT. Protein product: CASSPRRGSTDTQYF.